These T cell receptor beta chains were read from a single sample in a study of T cells in tuberculosis. Profiled with immunoSEQ multiplex PCR; TCRdb holds only in-frame clones, not every one. The table shows about 30,000 clones, with approximately 90% occurring only once. The sample was PBMCs, taken at tuberculosis diagnosis. The receptor set was obtained from an adult with tuberculosis. The CDR3 runs from the conserved cysteine through the conserved F or W. Each record gives: V gene, J gene, clone size, CDR3 protein. Clone size is given for some rows only: seen once, a few or many times, or a class if the clone is expanded.

>TRBV5-8|TRBJ2-1|NA
CASTRGDNEQFF
>TRBV27|TRBJ2-7|medium-sized
CASSPTSGGYYEQYF
>TRBV19|TRBJ2-6|NA
CASSIGQGGGANVLTF
>TRBV28|TRBJ1-4|NA
CASTLGQGSEKLFF
>TRBV5-1|TRBJ1-4|NA
CASSLTGATNEKLFF
>TRBV19|TRBJ1-1|NA
CATRPEAGTEAFF
>TRBV2|TRBJ1-6|few
CASSPGTGNRSPLHF
>TRBV19|TRBJ2-7|NA
CASSPGGTGDYEQYF
>TRBV19|TRBJ1-4|NA
CASSTPGQGNEKLFF
>TRBV6-1|TRBJ1-2|NA
CASSLPPGGYTF
>TRBV4-1|TRBJ2-1|NA
CASSQETSGGSGEQFF
>TRBV30|TRBJ2-7|NA
CAWGTGTGLFYEQYF
>TRBV6-5|TRBJ2-1|NA
CASSRTGGAENEQFF
>TRBV5-6|TRBJ1-6|few
CASSSGQYYNSPLHF
>TRBV19|TRBJ1-5|NA
CASEVLRDRRFSNQPQHF
>TRBV5-6|TRBJ1-2|NA
CASSEGQGGYTF
>TRBV6-5|TRBJ1-1|NA
CASSPRDRSTEAFF
>TRBV19|TRBJ2-6|NA
CASSWTASGANVLTF
>TRBV6-1|TRBJ1-2|NA
CASSFGSGDGYTF
>TRBV6-4|TRBJ2-1|NA
CASRQGDSHNEQFF
>TRBV6-1|TRBJ2-7|NA
CASSGARYSEQYF
>TRBV6-1|TRBJ2-3|NA
CASSEATGGADTQYF
>TRBV12-5|TRBJ1-2|NA
CASGLADRRKDGYTF
>TRBV5-1|TRBJ2-3|NA
CASRLTSGGATDTQYF
>TRBV4-1|TRBJ1-6|NA
CASSQKGLPDASPLHF
>TRBV6-1|TRBJ2-1|NA
CASNMGQGNDEQFF
>TRBV7-3|TRBJ2-2|once
CASGMDRTRTGELFF
>TRBV2|TRBJ1-5|NA
CASSRLNSNQPQHF
>TRBV2|TRBJ1-1|once
CASSGRGSTTEAFF
>TRBV6-6|TRBJ1-2|NA
CASSTPTDYGYTF
>TRBV4-2|TRBJ1-2|NA
CASSRPDPGGAYGYTF
>TRBV18|TRBJ2-1|NA
CASSIQGLLSYNEQFF
>TRBV11-3|TRBJ2-7|NA
CASSLGGLASEQYF
>TRBV6-1|TRBJ2-1|NA
CASTLQTYNEQFF
>TRBV5-6|TRBJ2-3|NA
CASSSGQGRLMDTQYF
>TRBV30|TRBJ2-1|NA
CAWTGISYNEQFF
>TRBV5-1|TRBJ1-1|NA
CASSLGSGNTEAFF
>TRBV13|TRBJ2-7|NA
CASRGGTTYEQYF
>TRBV11-2|TRBJ2-3|few
CASSFELSTDTQYF
>TRBV2|TRBJ2-1|NA
CASSDFGQGAKMEQFF
>TRBV7-9|TRBJ2-7|NA
CASSPKPYTSGGHSYEQYF
>TRBV9|TRBJ1-3|NA
CASSAPVGEPGNTIYF
>TRBV28|TRBJ2-5|NA
CASSFLGGQETQYF
>TRBV30|TRBJ1-2|NA
CAWSARRLQGFYGYTF
>TRBV7-2|TRBJ1-2|once
CASSLASANYGYTF
>TRBV18|TRBJ2-1|NA
CASSQGLAGVNEQFF
>TRBV5-4|TRBJ1-2|once
CASSWDRGPKGYTF
>TRBV11-1|TRBJ2-4|NA
CASSLSWASGGGNIQYF
>TRBV6-6|TRBJ1-1|NA
CASSTDRRGFF
>TRBV5-1|TRBJ2-3|NA
CASTQGGQGATDTQYF
>TRBV13|TRBJ1-1|NA
CASSALGQGRSEAFF
>TRBV27|TRBJ1-4|NA
CASRKSTGERATNEKLFF
>TRBV4-1|TRBJ2-2|NA
CASSHSAGATGELFF
>TRBV9|TRBJ1-6|NA
CASSFEGQINSPLHF
>TRBV28|TRBJ1-5|NA
CASSPSTASNQPQHF
>TRBV7-2|TRBJ2-2|once
CASRPEAGELFF
>TRBV5-6|TRBJ2-7|NA
CASSPGVTYEQYF
>TRBV10-2|TRBJ2-3|NA
CASSSGQGGDTQYF
>TRBV4-2|TRBJ2-3|NA
CASSHQLAKGTDTQYF